This record looks at one TCR beta chain sequence and its context. V trimming: 5 bases; J trimming: 3 bases; junction bases outside the gene matches: 14. Germline CDR1 is SGHVS and CDR2 is FQNEAQ. The CDR3 is 17 amino acids. Sequenced by immunoSEQ multiplex PCR; TCRdb stores in-frame clones only, minus some. Of more than 75,000 clones in the sample, about 94% were seen once. This record comes from a study of technical replicates of blood from a few donors. The clonotype originates from a human donor in good health. The chain couples TRBV7-8 to TRBJ2-7; 9 nucleotides agree with TRBD1. Sequenced material: T cells isolated from PBMCs. CDR3 amino acids: CASSPTSGTGLSYEQYF. The CDR3 coding sequence is TGTGCCAGCAGCCCTACCTCTGGGACAGGGCTTAGCTACGAGCAGTACTTC. The variable domain in full, completed from reference TRBV7-8 and TRBJ2-7, reads GAGVSQSPRYKVAKRGQDVALRCDPISGHVSLFWYQQALGQGPEFLTYFQNEAQLDKSGLPSDRFFAERPEGSVSTLKIQRTQQEDSAVYLCASSPTSGTGLSYEQYFGPGTRLTVT.